This is a list of T cell receptor beta chains from one sample in a study of cytomegalovirus exposure and HLA in healthy donors. The data were produced by immunoSEQ multiplex PCR, yet TCRdb's version contains in-frame clones alone and is incomplete. Altogether around 150,000 clones are present, about 80% being singletons, with the ten largest covering approximately 1%. Sequencing was performed on PBMCs. These receptors originate from a woman in her forties in good health and CMV-seronegative. Both conserved end residues are part of each CDR3. D genes are given only for firm matches. Expanded clones get a size class; other rows say once, few or many, or leave the size out.

once	TRBV2	TRBJ2-3	TRBD2	CASSGLAGGADTQYF	TGTGCCAGCAGTGGACTAGCGGGAGGGGCCGATACGCAGTATTTT
few	TRBV7-9	TRBJ2-5	TRBD2	CASSFSGRETQYF	TGTGCCAGCAGCTTTAGCGGGAGGGAGACCCAGTACTTC
.	TRBV5-3	TRBJ1-3	TRBD1	CARSPGQGAFSGNTIYF	TGTGCCAGAAGCCCTGGACAGGGGGCCTTCTCTGGAAACACCATATATTTT
.	TRBV6-6	TRBJ1-5	.	CASSYSRQGNQPQHF	TGTGCCAGCAGTTACTCGAGGCAGGGAAATCAGCCCCAGCATTTT
.	TRBV28	TRBJ1-5	.	CASSLADSRRPQHF	TGTGCCAGCAGTTTGGCCGACAGCCGGAGGCCCCAGCATTTT
.	TRBV12-5	TRBJ1-5	.	CASAQAMDSNFNQPQHF	TGTGCTAGTGCCCAAGCGATGGACAGTAATTTTAATCAGCCCCAGCATTTT
.	TRBV5-8	TRBJ1-1	TRBD1	CASSYSGTGALGNTEAFF	TGTGCCAGCAGCTACTCCGGGACAGGCGCCTTGGGGAACACTGAAGCTTTCTTT
.	TRBV29-1	TRBJ2-5	.	CSVAPVQETQYF	TGCAGCGTTGCCCCAGTTCAGGAGACCCAGTACTTC
.	TRBV7-2	TRBJ1-4	.	CASSLQGTNEKLFF	TGTGCCAGCAGCTTACAGGGGACTAATGAAAAACTGTTTTTT
.	TRBV18	TRBJ2-7	.	CASSPGGTGNYEQYF	TGTGCCAGCTCACCGGGTGGGACTGGTAACTACGAGCAGTACTTC
.	TRBV7-5	TRBJ1-3	.	CARSPLFSGNTIYF	TGTGCCAGAAGCCCGCTATTCTCTGGAAACACCATATATTTT
.	TRBV5-1	TRBJ2-2	TRBD2	CASSLELAGNTGELFF	TGCGCCAGCAGCTTAGAGCTAGCGGGAAACACCGGGGAGCTGTTTTTT
.	TRBV18	TRBJ2-7	TRBD1	CASSPGSTGSSYEQYF	TGTGCCAGCTCACCAGGGTCGACAGGGAGCTCCTACGAGCAGTACTTC
.	TRBV30	TRBJ2-7	.	CAWSPSGYEQYF	TGTGCCTGGAGTCCATCGGGCTACGAGCAGTACTTC
.	TRBV5-1	TRBJ2-3	TRBD2	CASSLGLAGFADTQYF	TGCGCCAGCAGCTTGGGACTAGCGGGGTTCGCAGATACGCAGTATTTT
once	TRBV6-1	TRBJ2-3	.	CASSGSTDTQYF	TGTGCCAGCAGTGGTAGCACGGATACGCAGTATTTT
few	TRBV28	TRBJ2-7	TRBD2	CASSYGGAGSYEQYF	TGTGCCAGCTCCTACGGGGGGGCGGGGTCCTACGAGCAGTACTTC
.	TRBV30	TRBJ2-3	.	CAWSVGGDTQYF	TGTGCCTGGAGTGTAGGCGGTGATACGCAGTATTTT
.	TRBV12-5	TRBJ1-3	.	CASAIAGGPGNTIYF	TGTGCTAGTGCCATCGCTGGAGGACCTGGAAACACCATATATTTT
once	TRBV6-1	TRBJ2-7	TRBD2	CASSEGGRAYEQYF	TGTGCCAGCAGTGAAGGCGGGAGGGCCTACGAGCAGTACTTC
.	TRBV10-3	TRBJ1-1	.	CATGEYEAFF	TGTGCCACCGGGGAATATGAAGCTTTCTTT
.	TRBV30	TRBJ2-3	.	CAWSVLLTDTQYF	TGTGCCTGGAGTGTACTTCTCACAGATACGCAGTATTTT
.	TRBV30	TRBJ1-3	TRBD1	CAWSRDRASGNTIYF	TGTGCCTGGAGTCGGGACAGGGCCTCTGGAAACACCATATATTTT
.	TRBV6-1	TRBJ1-1	.	CASSDVWGLTEAFF	TGTGCCAGCAGTGATGTATGGGGGCTCACTGAAGCTTTCTTT
once	TRBV7-9	TRBJ1-5	TRBD1	CASSSSGTGVGQPQHF	TGTGCCAGCAGCTCTTCCGGGACAGGGGTGGGTCAGCCCCAGCATTTT